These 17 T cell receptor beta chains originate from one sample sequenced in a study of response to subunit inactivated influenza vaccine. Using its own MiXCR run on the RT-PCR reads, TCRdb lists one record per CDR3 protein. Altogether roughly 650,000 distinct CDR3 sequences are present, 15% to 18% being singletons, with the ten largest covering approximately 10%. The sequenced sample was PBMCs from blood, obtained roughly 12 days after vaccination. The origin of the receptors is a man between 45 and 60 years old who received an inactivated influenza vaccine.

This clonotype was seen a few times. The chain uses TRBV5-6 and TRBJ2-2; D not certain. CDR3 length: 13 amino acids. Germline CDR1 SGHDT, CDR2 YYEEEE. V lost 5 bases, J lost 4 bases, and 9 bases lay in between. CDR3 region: CASSRPSTGELFF. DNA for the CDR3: TGTGCCAGCAGTAGGCCGAGCACCGGGGAGCTGTTTTTT.

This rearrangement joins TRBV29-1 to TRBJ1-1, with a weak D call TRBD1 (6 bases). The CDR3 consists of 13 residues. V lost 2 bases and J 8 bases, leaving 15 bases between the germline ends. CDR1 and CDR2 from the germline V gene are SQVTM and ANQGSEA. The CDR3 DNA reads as TGCAGCGTTGAAAGGCGACAGGAGGCCGAAGCTTTCTTT. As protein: CSVERRQEAEAFF.

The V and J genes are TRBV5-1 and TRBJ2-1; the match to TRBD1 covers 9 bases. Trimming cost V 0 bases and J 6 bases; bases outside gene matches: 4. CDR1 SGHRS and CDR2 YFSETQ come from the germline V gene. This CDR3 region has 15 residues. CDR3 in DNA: TGCGCCAGCAGCTTGGGTGGGACAGGGTCCAATGAGCAGTTCTTC. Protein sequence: CASSLGGTGSNEQFF.

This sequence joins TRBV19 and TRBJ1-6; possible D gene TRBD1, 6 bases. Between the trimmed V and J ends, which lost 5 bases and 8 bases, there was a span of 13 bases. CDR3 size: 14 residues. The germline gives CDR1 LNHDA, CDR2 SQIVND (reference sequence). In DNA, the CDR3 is TGTGCCAGTAGTGCGACCAGGGGATATTCACCCCTCCACTTT. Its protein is CASSATRGYSPLHF.

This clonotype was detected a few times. CDR3 sequence reads: CASSAPNRDTEAFF. The CDR3 DNA is TGTGCCAGCAGCGCGCCGAACAGGGACACTGAAGCTTTCTTT. This sequence joins TRBV5-6 and TRBJ1-1; tentatively, D is TRBD1 (6 bases). CDR1 SGHDT and CDR2 YYEEEE come from the germline V gene. The V end was cut by 4 bases, the J end by 3 bases, with 13 bases between. The CDR3 runs to 14 residues.

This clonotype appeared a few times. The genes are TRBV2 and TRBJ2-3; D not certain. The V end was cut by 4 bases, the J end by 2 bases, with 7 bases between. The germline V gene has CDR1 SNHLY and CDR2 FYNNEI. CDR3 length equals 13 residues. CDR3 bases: TGTGCCAGCAGTGTGAGCGTCACAGATACGCAGTATTTT. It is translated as CASSVSVTDTQYF.

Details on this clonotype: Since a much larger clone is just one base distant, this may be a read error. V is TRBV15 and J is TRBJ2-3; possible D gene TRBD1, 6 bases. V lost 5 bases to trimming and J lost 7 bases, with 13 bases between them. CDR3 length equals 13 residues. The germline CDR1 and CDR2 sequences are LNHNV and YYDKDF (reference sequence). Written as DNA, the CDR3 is TGTGCCACCAGCGGGGGTGGGACAAATACGCAGTATTTT. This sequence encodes CATSGGGTNTQYF.

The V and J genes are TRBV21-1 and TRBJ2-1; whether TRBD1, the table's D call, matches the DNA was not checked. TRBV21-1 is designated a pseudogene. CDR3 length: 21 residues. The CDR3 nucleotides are TGTGCCAGCAGCAAAGTGGGGGCGGGACAGGGGGTGTCTGGTAGTTACAATGAGCAGTTCTTC. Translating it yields CASSKVGAGQGVSGSYNEQFF.

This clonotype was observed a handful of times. The CDR3 DNA follows: TGCAGTGCTAGGGACGGGGTGGGGCGGGGTAGCTACGAGCAGTACTTC. It translates to CSARDGVGRGSYEQYF. The V and J genes are TRBV20-1 and TRBJ2-7, with a weak D call TRBD2 (6 bases). Germline V gives CDR1 DFQATT, CDR2 SNEGSKA (reference sequence). This CDR3 has 16 residues. With 3 bases removed from V and 3 bases from J, the gap between germline ends came to 21 bases.

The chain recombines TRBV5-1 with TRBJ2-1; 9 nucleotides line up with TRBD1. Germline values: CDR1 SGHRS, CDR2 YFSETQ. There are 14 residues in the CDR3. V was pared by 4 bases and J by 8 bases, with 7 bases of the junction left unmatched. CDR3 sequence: CASSTGQGVYEQFF. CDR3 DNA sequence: TGCGCCAGCAGCACGGGACAGGGTGTATATGAGCAGTTCTTC.

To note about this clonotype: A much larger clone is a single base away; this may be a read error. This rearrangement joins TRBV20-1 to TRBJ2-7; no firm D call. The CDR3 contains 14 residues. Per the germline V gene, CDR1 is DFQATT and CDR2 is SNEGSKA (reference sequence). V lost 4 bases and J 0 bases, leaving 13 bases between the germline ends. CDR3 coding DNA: TGCAGTGCTAAAGATCGGACCAGCTCCTACGAGCAGTACTTC. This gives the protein CSAKDRTSSYEQYF.

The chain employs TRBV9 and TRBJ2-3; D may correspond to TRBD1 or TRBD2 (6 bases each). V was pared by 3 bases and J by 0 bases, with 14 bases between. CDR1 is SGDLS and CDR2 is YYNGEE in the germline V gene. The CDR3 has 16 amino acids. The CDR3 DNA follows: TGTGCCAGCAGCGCCCATCGGGGGCGGAGCACAGATACGCAGTATTTT. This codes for CASSAHRGRSTDTQYF.

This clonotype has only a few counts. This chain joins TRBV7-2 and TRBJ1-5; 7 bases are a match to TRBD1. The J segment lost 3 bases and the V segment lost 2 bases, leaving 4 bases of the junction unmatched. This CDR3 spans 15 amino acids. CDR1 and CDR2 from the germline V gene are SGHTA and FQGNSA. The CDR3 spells CASSLRGTDNQPQHF. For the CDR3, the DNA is TGTGCCAGCAGCTTAAGAGGGACAGACAATCAGCCCCAGCATTTT.

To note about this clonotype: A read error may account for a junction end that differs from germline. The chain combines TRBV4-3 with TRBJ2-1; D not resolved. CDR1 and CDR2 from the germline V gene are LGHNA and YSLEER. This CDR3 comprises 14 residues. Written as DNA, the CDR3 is TGCGCCGGCAGCCGACTTTCCCCACCCAATGAGCAGTTCTTC. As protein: CAGSRLSPPNEQFF.

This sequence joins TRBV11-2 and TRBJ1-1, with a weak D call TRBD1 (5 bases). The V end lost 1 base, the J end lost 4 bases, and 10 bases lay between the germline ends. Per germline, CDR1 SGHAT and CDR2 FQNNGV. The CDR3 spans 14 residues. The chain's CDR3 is CASSLVERGTEAFF. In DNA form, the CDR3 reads TGTGCCAGCAGCTTAGTGGAGAGGGGCACTGAAGCTTTCTTT.

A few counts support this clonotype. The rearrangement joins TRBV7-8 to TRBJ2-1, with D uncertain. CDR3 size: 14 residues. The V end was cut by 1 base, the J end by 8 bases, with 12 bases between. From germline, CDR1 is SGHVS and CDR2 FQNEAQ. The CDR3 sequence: CASSLGGGRHEQFF. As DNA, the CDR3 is TGTGCCAGCAGCTTAGGAGGTGGCCGCCATGAGCAGTTCTTC. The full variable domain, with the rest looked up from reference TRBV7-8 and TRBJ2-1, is GAGVSQSPRYKVAKRGQDVALRCDPISGHVSLFWYQQALGQGPEFLTYFQNEAQLDKSGLPSDRFFAERPEGSVSTLKIQRTQQEDSAVYLCASSLGGGRHEQFFGPGTRLTVL.

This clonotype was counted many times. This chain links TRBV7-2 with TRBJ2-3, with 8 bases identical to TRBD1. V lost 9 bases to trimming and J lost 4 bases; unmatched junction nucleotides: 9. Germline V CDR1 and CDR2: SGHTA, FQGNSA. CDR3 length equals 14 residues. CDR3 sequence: CASQGAFGADTQYF. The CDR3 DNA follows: TGTGCCAGTCAGGGGGCCTTTGGAGCAGATACGCAGTATTTT.